Following are 15 T cell receptor beta chains from one sample sequenced in a study of blood T cell repertoires in COVID-19. Sequencing was performed with immunoSEQ multiplex PCR; in TCRdb, only in-frame clones are kept and a portion is missing. The sample gives about 190,000 clones, nearly 90% of which show up once; around 0.63% is in the top ten. The sequenced material came from peripheral blood. All receptors come from a man aged 45-65 years with acute or convalescent COVID-19.

Here the CDR3 reads CASTPEGDFQPWGQFF. The CDR3 DNA follows: TGTGCCAGCACTCCCGAAGGGGACTTCCAACCCTGGGGGCAGTTCTTC. The rearrangement joins TRBV3-1 (or the pseudogene TRBV3-2) to TRBJ2-1; maybe TRBD2 (6 bases). Looked up from germline, CDR1 is LGHDT and CDR2 is YNNKEL (reference sequence). The CDR3 runs 16 residues. The V end was cut by 7 bases, the J end by 12 bases, with 28 bases between.

The chain couples TRBV5-1 to TRBJ2-7, with D possibly being TRBD2 (7 bases). The V gene's germline CDR1 is SGHRS and CDR2 YFSETQ. The CDR3 spans 16 residues. Trimming pared 9 bases from V and 2 bases from J, leaving 24 bases between. Written as DNA, the CDR3 is TGCGCCATTAAGGGGGGGTCGGTCCCCGGCCCCTACGAGCAGTACTTC. Protein sequence: CAIKGGSVPGPYEQYF.

The chain employs TRBV27 and TRBJ2-2; no clear D gene. The germline V gene has CDR1 MNHEY and CDR2 SMNVEV (reference sequence). This CDR3 comprises 14 residues. Trimming took 3 bases from V and 1 from J, leaving 6 bases between them. CDR3 DNA: TGTGCCAGCAGTTTTCAACAGAACACCGGGGAGCTGTTTTTT. It yields the protein CASSFQQNTGELFF.

J is TRBJ2-2 and V is TRBV5-6; 13 bases match TRBD2. The CDR3 covers 17 residues. Germline-derived CDR1 and CDR2 are SGHDT and YYEEEE. V shed 2 bases, J shed 5 bases, and the junction held 6 bases outside the gene matches. The CDR3 loop reads CASSFGLAGVQTGELFF. The CDR3 bases are TGTGCCAGCAGCTTCGGACTAGCGGGAGTTCAAACCGGGGAGCTGTTTTTT.

The rearrangement joins TRBV6-4 to TRBJ1-2; TRBD1 matches 8 bases. Germline trimming cut 5 bases from V and 3 bases from J; bases unmatched to any gene: 8. Germline CDR1 is MRHNA and CDR2 is SNTAGT. This CDR3 has 15 amino acids. CDR3 nucleotides: TGTGCCAGCAGTCCCCGGACAGGGATGGACTATGGCTACACCTTC. It codes for CASSPRTGMDYGYTF.

The rearrangement uses TRBV18 and TRBJ2-7; the D gene is possibly TRBD1 (6 bases). Deletions cut 3 bases from V and 0 bases from J, with 9 bases between. CDR1 and CDR2 from the germline V gene are KGHSH and LQKENI. There are 14 residues in the CDR3. CDR3 bases: TGTGCCAGCTCACCTGACAGGAGCTCCTACGAGCAGTACTTC. Translating gives CASSPDRSSYEQYF.

The CDR3 is CASSATFSVNEKLFF. Here the CDR3 DNA reads TGTGCCAGTAGTGCGACGTTTAGCGTTAATGAAAAACTGTTTTTT. The chain recombines TRBV19 with TRBJ1-4; D remains ambiguous. The length of the CDR3 is 15 residues. The germline V gene has CDR1 LNHDA and CDR2 SQIVND (reference sequence). V was clipped by 5 bases and J by 4 bases, with 14 bases between them.

The V call is TRBV18, the J call TRBJ2-3, with D hard to call. Trimming removed 6 bases from V and 4 bases from J, with 23 bases in between. Germline V gives CDR1 KGHSH, CDR2 LQKENI. This CDR3 spans 17 amino acids. The CDR3 bases are TGTGCCAGCTCTCCCATTTTTTCGCACGGTCGCTCAGATACGCAGTATTTT. The encoded protein is CASSPIFSHGRSDTQYF. Filled out from reference TRBV18 and TRBJ2-3, the complete variable domain reads NAGVMQNPRHLVRRRGQEARLRCSPMKGHSHVYWYRQLPEEGLKFMVYLQKENIIDESGMPKERFSAEFPKEGPSILRIQQVVRGDSAAYFCASSPIFSHGRSDTQYFGPGTRLTVL.

The chain has TRBV7-9 and TRBJ2-6; a possible D gene is TRBD1 (6 bases). CDR1 and CDR2 (germline): SEHNR, FQNEAQ (reference sequence). The CDR3 spans 17 residues. Trimming removed 5 bases from V and 3 bases from J, with 17 bases in between. The CDR3 coding sequence is TGTGCCAGCAGCCCGGTGGGGGCCTTCAATGGGGCCAACGTCCTGACTTTC. Encoded protein: CASSPVGAFNGANVLTF.

V is TRBV27 and J is TRBJ2-1; TRBD1 aligns across 8 bases. Trimming cost V 4 bases and J 2 bases; bases outside gene matches: 7. The germline CDR1 and CDR2 sequences are MNHEY and SMNVEV (reference sequence). This CDR3 has 16 residues. The CDR3 nucleotides read TGTGCCAGCAGTTCGGGGGACAGGCCTACCTACAATGAGCAGTTCTTC. It codes for CASSSGDRPTYNEQFF.

The V call is TRBV27, the J call TRBJ1-4; D unclear. Between the trimmed V and J ends, which lost 4 bases and 0 bases, there was a span of 9 bases. This CDR3 contains 15 residues. CDR1 and CDR2 (germline): MNHEY, SMNVEV (reference sequence). In nucleotides, the CDR3 is TGTGCCAGCAGTTCCCCCGGGACAACTAATGAAAAACTGTTTTTT. Protein product: CASSSPGTTNEKLFF.

This chain links TRBV19 with TRBJ1-6, with D possibly TRBD1 on 6 matching bases. The V gene lost 7 bases and the J gene lost 7 bases, with 23 bases spanning the gap. The CDR3 has 17 residues. CDR1 LNHDA and CDR2 SQIVND come from the germline V gene (reference sequence). CDR3 protein: CASTPGWDTEGNSPLHF. The CDR3 coding sequence is TGTGCCAGTACCCCCGGTTGGGACACCGAAGGCAATTCACCCCTCCACTTT.

The chain employs TRBV18 and TRBJ2-3, with 7 bases matching TRBD1. J gave up 5 bases and V 6 bases, and 17 bases lay outside the gene matches. Germline loops: CDR1 KGHSH, CDR2 LQKENI. The CDR3 has 17 amino acids. As DNA, the CDR3 is TGTGCCAGCTCCAGGGGCGAAGGGGGCGTTAACAGAGATACGCAGTATTTT. Translating gives CASSRGEGGVNRDTQYF. Full variable domain (missing parts from reference TRBV18 and TRBJ2-3): NAGVMQNPRHLVRRRGQEARLRCSPMKGHSHVYWYRQLPEEGLKFMVYLQKENIIDESGMPKERFSAEFPKEGPSILRIQQVVRGDSAAYFCASSRGEGGVNRDTQYFGPGTRLTVL.

V and J are TRBV3-1 (or the pseudogene TRBV3-2) and TRBJ2-3; 10 bases align to TRBD2. Germline trimming cut 2 bases from V and 2 bases from J; bases unmatched to any gene: 7. CDR3 length: 17 amino acids. Germline CDR1 and CDR2: LGHDT and YNNKEL (reference sequence). The CDR3 DNA is TGTGCCAGCAGCCAATCCGGACTAGCGGCAAACACAGATACGCAGTATTTT. This encodes CASSQSGLAANTDTQYF.

This clone has a single count. The gene calls are TRBV7-2 and TRBJ1-3; D not certain. The CDR3 spans 14 residues. Between the trimmed V and J ends, which lost 3 bases and 0 bases, there was a span of 6 bases. CDR1 is SGHTA and CDR2 is FQGNSA in the germline V gene. The CDR3 region has the DNA TGTGCCAGCAGCTTGGCGGCCTCTGGAAACACCATATATTTT. Residues: CASSLAASGNTIYF.